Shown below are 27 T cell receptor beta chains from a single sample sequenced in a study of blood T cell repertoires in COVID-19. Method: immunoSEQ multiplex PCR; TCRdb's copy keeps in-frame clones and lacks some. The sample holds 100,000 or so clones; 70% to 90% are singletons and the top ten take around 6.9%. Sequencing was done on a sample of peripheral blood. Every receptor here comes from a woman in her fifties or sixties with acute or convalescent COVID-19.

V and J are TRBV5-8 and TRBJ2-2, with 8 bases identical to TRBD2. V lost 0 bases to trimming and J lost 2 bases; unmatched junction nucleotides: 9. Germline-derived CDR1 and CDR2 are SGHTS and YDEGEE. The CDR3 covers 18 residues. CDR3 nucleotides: TGTGCCAGCAGCTTGGGCTTCCGGACTAGCACAAACACCGGGGAGCTGTTTTTT. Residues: CASSLGFRTSTNTGELFF.

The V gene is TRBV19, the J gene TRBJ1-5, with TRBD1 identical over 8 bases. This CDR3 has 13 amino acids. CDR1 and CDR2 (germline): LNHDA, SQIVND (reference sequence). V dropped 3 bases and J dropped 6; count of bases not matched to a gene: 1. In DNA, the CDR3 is TGTGCCAGTAGTATGGACAGGGCTCAGCCCCAGCATTTT. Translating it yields CASSMDRAQPQHF.

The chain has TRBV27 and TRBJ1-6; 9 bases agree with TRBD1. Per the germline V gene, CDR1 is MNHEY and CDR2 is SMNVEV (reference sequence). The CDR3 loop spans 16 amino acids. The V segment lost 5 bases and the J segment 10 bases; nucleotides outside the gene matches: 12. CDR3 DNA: TGTGCCAGCAGTCCCCATACCGGGACAGGGAAATCACCCCTCCACTTT. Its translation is CASSPHTGTGKSPLHF.

CDR3 DNA sequence: TGTGCCAGCAGCCAAGGTCCGGTCTACGAGCAGTACTTC. Amino acid sequence: CASSQGPVYEQYF. The chain joins TRBV3-1 (or the pseudogene TRBV3-2) to TRBJ2-7; no reliable D call. Trimming stripped 1 base from V and 3 bases from J, with 7 bases between. This CDR3 contains 13 residues. The germline V gene encodes CDR1 LGHDT and CDR2 YNNKEL (reference sequence).

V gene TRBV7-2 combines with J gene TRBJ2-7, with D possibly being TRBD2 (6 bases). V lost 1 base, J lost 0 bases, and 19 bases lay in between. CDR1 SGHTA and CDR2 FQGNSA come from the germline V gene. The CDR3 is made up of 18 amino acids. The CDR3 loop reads CASSLVDGRRGHSYEQYF. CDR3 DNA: TGTGCCAGCAGCTTAGTGGACGGGCGGCGGGGCCACTCCTACGAGCAGTACTTC.

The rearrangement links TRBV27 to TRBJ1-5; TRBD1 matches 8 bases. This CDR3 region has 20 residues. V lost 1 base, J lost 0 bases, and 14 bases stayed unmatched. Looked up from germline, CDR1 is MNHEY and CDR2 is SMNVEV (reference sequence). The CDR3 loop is CASSLFGPGQGKHSNQPQHF. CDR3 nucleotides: TGTGCCAGCAGTTTATTTGGTCCTGGACAGGGAAAACATAGCAATCAGCCCCAGCATTTT.

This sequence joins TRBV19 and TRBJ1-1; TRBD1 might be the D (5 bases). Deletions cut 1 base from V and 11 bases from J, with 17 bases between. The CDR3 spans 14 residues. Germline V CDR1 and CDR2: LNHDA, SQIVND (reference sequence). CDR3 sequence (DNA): TGTGCCAGTAGTATAGGGGATGGTGTACAGGCGGCTTTCTTT. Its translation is CASSIGDGVQAAFF.

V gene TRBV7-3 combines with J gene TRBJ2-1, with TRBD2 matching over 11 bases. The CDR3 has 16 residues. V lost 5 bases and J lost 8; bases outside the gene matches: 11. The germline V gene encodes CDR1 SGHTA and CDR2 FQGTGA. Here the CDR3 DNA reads TGTGCCAGCAGCCCTAACCTAGCGGGAGGTTTCGATGAGCAGTTCTTC. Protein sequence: CASSPNLAGGFDEQFF.

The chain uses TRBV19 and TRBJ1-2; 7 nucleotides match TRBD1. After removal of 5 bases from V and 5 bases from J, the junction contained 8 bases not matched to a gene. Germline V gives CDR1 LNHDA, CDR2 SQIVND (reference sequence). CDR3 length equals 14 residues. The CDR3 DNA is TGTGCCAGTAGTTCCCCCGGGACAGATTATGGCTACACCTTC. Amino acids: CASSSPGTDYGYTF.

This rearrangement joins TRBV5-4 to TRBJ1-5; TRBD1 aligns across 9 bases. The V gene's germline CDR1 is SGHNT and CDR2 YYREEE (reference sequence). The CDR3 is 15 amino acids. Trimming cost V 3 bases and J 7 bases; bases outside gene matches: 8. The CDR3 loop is CASSYGTGTEQPQHF. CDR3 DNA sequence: TGTGCCAGCAGCTATGGGACAGGGACTGAACAGCCCCAGCATTTT. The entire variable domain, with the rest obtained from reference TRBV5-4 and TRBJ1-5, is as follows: ETGVTQSPTHLIKTRGQQVTLRCSSQSGHNTVSWYQQALGQGPQFIFQYYREEENGRGNFPPRFSGLQFPNYSSELNVNALELDDSALYLCASSYGTGTEQPQHFGDGTRLSIL.

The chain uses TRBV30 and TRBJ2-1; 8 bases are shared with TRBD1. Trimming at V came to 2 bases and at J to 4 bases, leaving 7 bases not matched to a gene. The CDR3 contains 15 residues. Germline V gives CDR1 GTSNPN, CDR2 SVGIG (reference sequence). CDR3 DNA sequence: TGTGCCTGGAGTCCGATGGGACAGGAATACAATGAGCAGTTCTTC. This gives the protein CAWSPMGQEYNEQFF.

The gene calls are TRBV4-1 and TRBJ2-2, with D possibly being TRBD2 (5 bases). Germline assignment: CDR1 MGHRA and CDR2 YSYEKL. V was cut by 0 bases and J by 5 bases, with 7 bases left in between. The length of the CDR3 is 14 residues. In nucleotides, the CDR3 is TGCGCCAGCAGCCAAGATACGGGAACCGGGGAGCTGTTTTTT. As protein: CASSQDTGTGELFF.

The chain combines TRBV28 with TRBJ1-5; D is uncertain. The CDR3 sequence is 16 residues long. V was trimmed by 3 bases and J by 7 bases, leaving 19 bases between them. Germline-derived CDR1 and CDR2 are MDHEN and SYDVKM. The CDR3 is CASSFSPTYPPQPQHF. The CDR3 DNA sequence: TGTGCCAGCAGTTTTAGTCCCACTTACCCTCCACAGCCCCAGCATTTT.

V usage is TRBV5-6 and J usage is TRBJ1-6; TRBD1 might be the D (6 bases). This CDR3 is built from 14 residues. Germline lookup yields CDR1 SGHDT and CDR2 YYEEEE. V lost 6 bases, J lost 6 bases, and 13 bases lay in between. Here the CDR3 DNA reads TGTGCCAGCAACATCGACAGGATTAATTCACCCCTCCACTTT. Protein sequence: CASNIDRINSPLHF.

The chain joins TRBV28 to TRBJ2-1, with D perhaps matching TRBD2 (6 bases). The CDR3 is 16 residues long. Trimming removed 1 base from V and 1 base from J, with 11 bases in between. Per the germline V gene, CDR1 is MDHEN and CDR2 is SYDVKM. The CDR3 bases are TGTGCCAGCAGTTTATCGGCGGGACGGTCCTACAATGAGCAGTTCTTC. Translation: CASSLSAGRSYNEQFF.

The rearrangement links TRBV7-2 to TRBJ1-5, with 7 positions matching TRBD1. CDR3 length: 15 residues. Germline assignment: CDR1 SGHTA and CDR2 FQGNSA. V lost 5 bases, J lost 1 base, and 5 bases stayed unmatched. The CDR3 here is CASSRDSKSNQPQHF. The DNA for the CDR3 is TGTGCCAGCAGCCGGGACAGCAAAAGCAATCAGCCCCAGCATTTT.

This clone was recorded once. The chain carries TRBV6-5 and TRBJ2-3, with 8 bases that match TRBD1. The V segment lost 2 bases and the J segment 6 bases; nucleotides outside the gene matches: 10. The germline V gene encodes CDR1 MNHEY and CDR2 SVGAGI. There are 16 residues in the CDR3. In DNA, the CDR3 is TGTGCCAGCAGTTACCGGGGACAGGCAGTGGGGGATACGCAGTATTTT. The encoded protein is CASSYRGQAVGDTQYF.

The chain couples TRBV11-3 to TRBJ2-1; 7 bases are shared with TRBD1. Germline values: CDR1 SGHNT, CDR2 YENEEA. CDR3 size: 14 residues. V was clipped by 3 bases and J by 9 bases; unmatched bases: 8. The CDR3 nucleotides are TGTGCCAGCAGCTTTGACAGGGAACGGAGTGAGCAGTTCTTC. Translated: CASSFDRERSEQFF.

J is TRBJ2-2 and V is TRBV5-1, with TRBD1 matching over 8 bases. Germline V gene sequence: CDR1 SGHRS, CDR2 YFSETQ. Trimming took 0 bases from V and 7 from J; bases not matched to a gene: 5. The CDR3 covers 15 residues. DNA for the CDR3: TGCGCCAGCAGCTTGGCAGGGGGCGTCGGCGGGGAGCTGTTTTTT. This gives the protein CASSLAGGVGGELFF.

The CDR3 sequence: CAISISGNTEAFF. The CDR3 DNA sequence: TGTGCCATCTCCATATCGGGAAACACTGAAGCTTTCTTT. The chain links TRBV10-3 to TRBJ1-1; no reliable D call. The germline gives CDR1 ENHRY, CDR2 SYGVKD. The germline V and J ends were trimmed by 8 bases and 2 bases, with 12 bases remaining between them. The CDR3 runs 13 residues.

CDR3 DNA sequence: TGTGCCATCAGTGACCTGACAGGGGCGAACACCGGGGAGCTGTTTTTT. Translation: CAISDLTGANTGELFF. The chain has TRBV10-3 and TRBJ2-2; 8 bases are shared with TRBD1. The CDR3 has 16 amino acids. V was pared by 3 bases and J by 0 bases, with 3 bases of the junction left unmatched. CDR1 is ENHRY and CDR2 is SYGVKD in the germline V gene.

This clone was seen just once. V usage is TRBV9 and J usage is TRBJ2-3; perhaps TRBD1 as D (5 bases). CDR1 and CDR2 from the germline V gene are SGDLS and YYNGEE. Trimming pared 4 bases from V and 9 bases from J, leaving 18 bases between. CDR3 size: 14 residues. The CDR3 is CASSSAGPGPTQYF. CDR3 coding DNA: TGTGCCAGCAGCTCCGCCGGGCCAGGGCCCACGCAGTATTTT. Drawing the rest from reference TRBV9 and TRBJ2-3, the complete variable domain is DSGVTQTPKHLITATGQRVTLRCSPRSGDLSVYWYQQSLDQGLQFLIQYYNGEERAKGNILERFSAQQFPDLHSELNLSSLELGDSALYFCASSSAGPGPTQYFGPGTRLTVL.

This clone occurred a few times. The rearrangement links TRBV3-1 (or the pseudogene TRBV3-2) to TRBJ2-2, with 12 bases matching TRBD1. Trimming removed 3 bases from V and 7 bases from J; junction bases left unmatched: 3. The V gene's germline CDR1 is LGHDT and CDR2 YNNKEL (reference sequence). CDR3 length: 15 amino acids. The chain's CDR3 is CASSQGQGAGGELFF. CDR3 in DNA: TGTGCCAGCAGCCAGGGACAGGGGGCAGGCGGGGAGCTGTTTTTT.

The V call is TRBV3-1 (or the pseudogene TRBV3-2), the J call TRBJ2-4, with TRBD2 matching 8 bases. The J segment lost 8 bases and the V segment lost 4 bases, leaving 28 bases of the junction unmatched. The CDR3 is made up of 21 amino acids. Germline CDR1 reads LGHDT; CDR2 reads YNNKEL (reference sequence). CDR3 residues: CASSPRLTGLPGRGHWDIQYF. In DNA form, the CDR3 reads TGTGCCAGCAGCCCCCGCCTTACGGGACTCCCCGGGAGGGGCCATTGGGACATTCAGTACTTC.

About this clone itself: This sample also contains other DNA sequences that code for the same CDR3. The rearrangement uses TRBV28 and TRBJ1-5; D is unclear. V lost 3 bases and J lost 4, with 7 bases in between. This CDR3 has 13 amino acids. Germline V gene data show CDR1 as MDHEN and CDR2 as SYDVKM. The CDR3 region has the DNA TGTGCCAGCAGTTTTTCGGGTAATCAGCCCCAGCATTTT. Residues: CASSFSGNQPQHF.

CDR3 protein: CASNRGNTEAFF. The CDR3 nucleotides read TGTGCCAGCAATCGGGGGAACACTGAAGCTTTCTTT. The V gene is TRBV6-5, the J gene TRBJ1-1, with D unresolved. CDR3 size: 12 residues. Deletions cut 7 bases from V and 1 base from J, with 7 bases between. Looked up from germline, CDR1 is MNHEY and CDR2 is SVGAGI.

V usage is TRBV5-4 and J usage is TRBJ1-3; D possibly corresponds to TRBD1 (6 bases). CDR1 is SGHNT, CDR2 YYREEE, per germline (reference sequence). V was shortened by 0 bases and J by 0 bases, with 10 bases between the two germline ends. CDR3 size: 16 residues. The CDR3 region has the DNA TGTGCCAGCAGCTTGGGGGGGCCAAACTCTGGAAACACCATATATTTT. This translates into CASSLGGPNSGNTIYF.